One T cell receptor beta chain is described in this entry. This entry belongs to a study of blood T cell repertoires in COVID-19. In the study overall: T cells, B-cell-depleted T cells, or PBMCs provided the cDNA or gDNA that served as material.

Repertoires were generated with immunoSEQ multiplex PCR, while TCRdb's copy carries only in-frame clones and drops some. Of 95,000 to 120,000 clones listed, approximately 80% are singletons. Germline V gene lookup returns CDR1 SNHLY and CDR2 FYNNEI. V lost 8 bases to trimming and J lost 3 bases, with 13 bases between them. There are 14 residues in the CDR3. The clonotype comes from a woman aged 35 to 49 with acute or convalescent COVID-19. The gene calls are TRBV2 and TRBJ2-2, with D possibly TRBD2 on 5 matching bases. The sequenced sample consisted of peripheral blood. In DNA, the CDR3 is TGTGCCAGCGTCCGGAAGGAGGACACCGGGGAGCTGTTTTTT. Translating gives CASVRKEDTGELFF.